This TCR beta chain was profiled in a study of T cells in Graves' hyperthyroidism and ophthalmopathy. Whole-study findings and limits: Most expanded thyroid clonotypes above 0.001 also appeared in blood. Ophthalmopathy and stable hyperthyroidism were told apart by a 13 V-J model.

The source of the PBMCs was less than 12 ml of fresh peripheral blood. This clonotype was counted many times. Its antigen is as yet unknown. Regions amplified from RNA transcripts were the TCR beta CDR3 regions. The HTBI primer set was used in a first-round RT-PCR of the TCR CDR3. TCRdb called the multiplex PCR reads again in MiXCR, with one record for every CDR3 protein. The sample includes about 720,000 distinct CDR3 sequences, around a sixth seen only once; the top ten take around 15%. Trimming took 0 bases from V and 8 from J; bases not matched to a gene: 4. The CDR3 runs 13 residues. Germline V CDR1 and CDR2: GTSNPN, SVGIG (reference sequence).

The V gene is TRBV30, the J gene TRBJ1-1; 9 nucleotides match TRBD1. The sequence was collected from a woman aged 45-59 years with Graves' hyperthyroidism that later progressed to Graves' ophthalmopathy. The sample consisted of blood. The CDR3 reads CAWSVYRGQEAFF. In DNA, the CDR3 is TGTGCCTGGAGTGTGTACAGGGGGCAAGAAGCTTTCTTT.